Listed here are 4 T cell receptor beta chains from one sample, sequenced in a study of blood T cells in healthy people across ages. The use of a sample-barcoded 5' primer and a J-beta primer mix characterized a second PCR of roughly 7 to 12 cycles. TCRdb itself ran the 5' RACE reads through MiXCR, one entry per CDR3 protein. Found here are hundreds of thousands of distinct CDR3 sequences, around 21% of them singletons; the top ten hold 3.5% to 4%. Sequencing was performed on blood. Every receptor here comes from a man between 70 and 80 years old in good health.

This clonotype was counted ten times or more. The DNA of the CDR3 is TGTGCCAGCAGTTTGTCGAGCAATGAGCAGTTCTTC. Encoded protein: CASSLSSNEQFF. The V call is TRBV2, the J call TRBJ2-1; D remains unclear. The V gene's germline CDR1 is SNHLY and CDR2 FYNNEI. The ends were cut back, 5 bases at V and 6 bases at J, with 8 bases in the middle. The CDR3 spans 12 residues. Full variable domain (missing parts from reference TRBV2 and TRBJ2-1): EPEVTQTPSHQVTQMGQEVILRCVPISNHLYFYWYRQILGQKVEFLVSFYNNEISEKSEIFDDQFSVERPDGSNFTLKIRSTKLEDSAMYFCASSLSSNEQFFGPGTRLTVL.

The chain couples TRBV6-6 to TRBJ2-7, with 11 bases that match TRBD2. J lost 5 bases, V lost 5 bases, and 8 bases had no gene match. This CDR3 spans 15 amino acids. CDR1 is MNHNY, CDR2 SVGAGI, per germline (reference sequence). CDR3 loop: CASSDQLAGVNEQYF. DNA of the CDR3: TGTGCCAGCAGTGACCAACTAGCGGGAGTCAACGAGCAGTACTTC.

This rearrangement joins TRBV4-3 to TRBJ1-6, with D hard to call. V was trimmed by 1 base and J by 5 bases, leaving 6 bases between them. This CDR3 is 14 amino acids long. Per the germline V gene, CDR1 is LGHNA and CDR2 is YSLEER. The CDR3 region is CASSQGTDNSPLHF. The DNA for the CDR3 is TGCGCCAGCAGCCAAGGAACAGATAATTCACCCCTCCACTTT.

This clonotype showed up just a few times. This rearrangement joins TRBV4-1 to TRBJ2-1, with 14 bases fitting TRBD2. The DNA matches TRBJ2-5 better at its end, which makes the J call doubtful. There are 16 residues in the CDR3. Germline CDR1 and CDR2: MGHRA and YSYEKL. CDR3: CASSTGLAGVGKTQYF. Here the CDR3 DNA reads TGCGCCAGCAGCACGGGACTAGCGGGAGTAGGGAAGACCCAGTACTTC.